These T cell receptor beta chains were read from a single sample in a study of blood T cells in healthy people across ages. TCRdb analysed the 5' RACE reads with MiXCR anew, one entry per CDR3 protein. The sample has 500,000 to 650,000 distinct CDR3 sequences; over 25% are singletons. This same sample was also part of a study on T cells of mothers and their children.

Sequences were obtained from blood. The source of these receptors is a boy aged 2 to 10 in good health. The CDR3 runs from the conserved cysteine through the conserved F or W. The D gene is left open where the match is weak. Clone size is shown for a subset of rows, as once, few, many or a class of expanded clone.

>TRBJ1-2|few|TRBV7-9|.
TGTGCCAGCAGCTTAGCTGGCGACAGGAACTATGGCTACACCTTC
CASSLAGDRNYGYTF
>TRBJ1-2|.|TRBV27|.
TGTGCCAGCAAGTCCGGGGCGAATATGGACTATGGCTACACCTTC
CASKSGANMDYGYTF
>TRBJ2-5|.|TRBV24-1|TRBD1
TGTGCCACCTCTCAGGGGGCTAGGGAGACCCAGTACTTC
CATSQGARETQYF
>TRBJ2-7|.|TRBV11-2|.
TGTGCCAGCAGCTCGACCTCGGACAATCCCTACGAGCAGTACTTC
CASSSTSDNPYEQYF
>TRBJ2-5|.|TRBV12-5|TRBD1
TGTGCTAGTGCCGCGACAGGGGAAGAGACCCAGTACTTC
CASAATGEETQYF
>TRBJ1-1|few|TRBV7-9|.
TGTGCCAGCAGCTTATCCCCCGGACGGGCGGCTGCCGAAGCTTTCTTT
CASSLSPGRAAAEAFF
>TRBJ2-5|.|TRBV6-4|.
TGTGCCAGCAGTTCCCCAGGGCCAAAAGAGACCCAGTACTTC
CASSSPGPKETQYF
>TRBJ1-4|few|TRBV7-9|TRBD1
TGTGCCAGCAGCAACAGGGGCGGGAAACTGTTTTTT
CASSNRGGKLFF
>TRBJ1-5|few|TRBV5-1|.
TGCGCCAGCAGCTTGGAGGGAGGCCATAGCAATCAGCCCCAGCATTTT
CASSLEGGHSNQPQHF
>TRBJ2-4|.|TRBV7-9|TRBD1
TGTGCCAGCAGCTACTACAGGGGAATCGGCAAAAACATTCAGTACTTC
CASSYYRGIGKNIQYF
>TRBJ1-1|.|TRBV18|.
TGTGCCAGCTCACCTGGCGCAAGCAACACTGAAGCTTTCTTT
CASSPGASNTEAFF
>TRBJ2-3|few|TRBV7-2|.
TGTGCCAGCAGCATGCGTGCGCGAACCCCAGATACGCAGTATTTT
CASSMRARTPDTQYF
>TRBJ2-3|.|TRBV20-1|TRBD2
TGCAGTGCCTTGCGGGAGAGTGATACGCAGTATTTT
CSALRESDTQYF
>TRBJ2-1|.|TRBV19|TRBD2
TGTGCCAGTAGTATAGGACTAGCGGGTCAGTTCTTC
CASSIGLAGQFF
>TRBJ1-4|.|TRBV19|TRBD1
TGTGCCAGTAGTATGGACAGGGCGGAAAAACTGTTTTTT
CASSMDRAEKLFF
>TRBJ2-7|.|TRBV6-2/TRBV6-3|.
TGTGCCAGCAGCCGACGCTACGAGCAGTACTTC
CASSRRYEQYF
>TRBJ1-2|once|TRBV3-1|TRBD1
TGTGCCAGCAGCCAAGAATCCCCAGGGGGTATCTATGGCTACACCTTC
CASSQESPGGIYGYTF
>TRBJ1-4|.|TRBV7-8|TRBD1
TGTGCCAGCAGCTCTACTACAGGGGGACTGAATGAAAAACTGTTTTTT
CASSSTTGGLNEKLFF
>TRBJ2-1|once|TRBV14|TRBD1
TGTGCCAGCAGCCATACAACAGGGGGATACAATGGGCAGTTCTTC
CASSHTTGGYNGQFF
>TRBJ1-2|few|TRBV7-2|.
TGTGCCAGCAGCTTAGATTTGAGGGGTGGGAATGGCTACACCTTC
CASSLDLRGGNGYTF
>TRBJ1-5|few|TRBV20-1|.
TGCAGTGTGGGAGGGCGCGGGCAGCCCCAGCATTTT
CSVGGRGQPQHF
>TRBJ2-5|many|TRBV9|TRBD2
TGTGCCAGCAGCCCAGGGACCGGGGGGGAGACCCAGTACTTC
CASSPGTGGETQYF
>TRBJ2-7|few|TRBV25-1|TRBD2
TGTGCCAGCAGTCCGGGAGGGCCTTTGGGCGAGCAGTACTTC
CASSPGGPLGEQYF
>TRBJ1-2|few|TRBV3-1|.
TGTGCCAGCAGCCAAGTGAACCAAGGCGGCTATGGCTACACCTTC
CASSQVNQGGYGYTF
>TRBJ2-1|.|TRBV10-3|TRBD2
TGTGCCATCAGGGGAACTAGCGGGATCTACAATGAGCAGTTCTTC
CAIRGTSGIYNEQFF
>TRBJ2-3|few|TRBV6-5|.
TGTGCCAGCAGCGTTGGGGGTCTTAGCACAGATACGCAGTATTTT
CASSVGGLSTDTQYF
>TRBJ1-2|few|TRBV12-3/TRBV12-4|TRBD1
TGTGCCAGCAGTTGGATAGGGGGCAACTATGGCTACACCTTC
CASSWIGGNYGYTF
>TRBJ1-3|.|TRBV6-1|.
TGTGCCAGCAGCGAAAGGACCGGGGGGGGCTCTGGAAACACCATATATTTT
CASSERTGGGSGNTIYF
>TRBJ1-2|few|TRBV6-5|TRBD1
TGTGCCAGCACCGCCGGGACAGGGAGATTCTATGGCTACACCTTC
CASTAGTGRFYGYTF
>TRBJ2-5|few|TRBV6-2/TRBV6-3|.
TGTGCCAGCAGCTTCGACGGAATGTACCAAGAGACCCAGTACTTC
CASSFDGMYQETQYF
>TRBJ1-3|.|TRBV18|.
TGTGCCAGCTCACCACGCCCGGTTCTCTCTGGAAACACCATATATTTT
CASSPRPVLSGNTIYF
>TRBJ1-1|few|TRBV7-9|TRBD1
TGTGCCAGCAGCATTGCGACAGGGATGAACACTGAAGCTTTCTTT
CASSIATGMNTEAFF
>TRBJ2-5|many|TRBV6-5|TRBD1
TGTGCCAGCAGCCAAAGCCTGGGACAGGGGGCAGAGACCCAGTACTTC
CASSQSLGQGAETQYF
>TRBJ2-3|.|TRBV12-5|.
TGTGCTAGTGGGCCCCGGGACATAGCTAGCACAGATACGCAGTATTTT
CASGPRDIASTDTQYF
>TRBJ2-5|once|TRBV10-3|TRBD2
TGTGCCATCAGTACTAGCGGGGGGGCTGATGAGACCCAGTACTTC
CAISTSGGADETQYF
>TRBJ2-2|.|TRBV6-5|.
TGTGCCAGCAGTTACTTTCCCCACGGAGGGACCGGGGAGCTGTTTTTT
CASSYFPHGGTGELFF
>TRBJ1-2|.|TRBV20-1|TRBD1
TGCAGTGCCGCAGAGGGGAGGACAGGGCACCATAGTCCCTATGGCTACACCTTC
CSAAEGRTGHHSPYGYTF
>TRBJ2-1|.|TRBV2|.
TGTGCCAGCACAGGGGAGTACAATGAGCAGTTCTTC
CASTGEYNEQFF
>TRBJ2-1|.|TRBV20-1|TRBD2
TGCAGTGCCAGAGGACTAGCGGGATTCTGGGATGAGCAGTTCTTC
CSARGLAGFWDEQFF
>TRBJ1-1|many|TRBV10-3|.
TGTGCCATCAGCCCGGGGGGAAACACTGAAGCTTTCTTT
CAISPGGNTEAFF
>TRBJ2-3|few|TRBV7-2|TRBD2
TGTGCCAGCAGCTTAACACTAGCGGGAGGGTTTCTCCGCACAGATACGCAGTATTTT
CASSLTLAGGFLRTDTQYF
>TRBJ2-5|few|TRBV6-2/TRBV6-3|.
TGTGCCAGCATAGATGGTAATGGAGAGACCCAGTACTTC
CASIDGNGETQYF
>TRBJ1-2|.|TRBV5-6|.
TGTGCCAGCAGCTTGGTTGGACAATTAATCTATGGCTACACCTTC
CASSLVGQLIYGYTF
>TRBJ1-4|.|TRBV27|.
TGTGCCAGCAGTTTATGGGCAGGGTTTGAAAAACTGTTTTTT
CASSLWAGFEKLFF